The T cell receptor (beta chain) under discussion was sequenced for a study of cytomegalovirus exposure and HLA in healthy donors. Trimming removed 0 bases at V and 0 bases at J, with 8 bases between. CDR3 length equals 16 residues. The germline V gene has CDR1 LGHNA and CDR2 YSLEER. The data were produced by immunoSEQ multiplex PCR, yet TCRdb's version contains in-frame clones alone and is incomplete. The table has over 250,000 clones, approximately 86% seen once. Study-wide points: Cytomegalovirus-associated TCR beta chains were listed, numbering some 150. In the 130 or so validation repertoires, 94% of cluster scores exceeded 0, per a later analysis.

With regard to this clone: Its antigen is not known.

This sequence was found in a young woman in good health and CMV-seronegative. What was sequenced was PBMCs. The V call is TRBV4-3, the J call TRBJ2-2, with D perhaps matching TRBD1 (6 bases). The CDR3 reads CASSQDGTPNTGELFF. CDR3 bases: TGCGCCAGCAGCCAAGATGGGACACCGAACACCGGGGAGCTGTTTTTT.